These 16 T cell receptor beta chains were sequenced from one sample in a study of T-cell reconstitution after alpha-beta-depleted transplantation in children (dated by TCRdb to 2015 to 2016). Taken with the paper, the label for treatment or condition translates to: allogeneic hematopoietic cell transplantation with graft depleted of TCRalphabeta T cells and CD19 B cells. Receptors were amplified or captured by PCR. The instrument was an Illumina HiSeq 2500. To normalize quantification of the TCRbeta repertoire, the TCR libraries were built with molecular barcoding that relied on unique molecular identifiers. TCRdb reworked the public reads: Q25 trimming with fastp, MiXCR clone assembly, productive beta chains retained. Under each unique CDR3 protein, matching rows form one entry showing the most common genes and DNA. The sample records hundreds of thousands of distinct CDR3 sequences, around 15% of which are singletons. The ten biggest clones cover 35% to 50% of the sample.

Source: PBMCs, mostly from graft donor cells, taken 360 days after TCRalphabeta/CD19-depleted stem cell transplant. The receptors originated from a male patient aged 2-10 years who had a stem cell transplant for acute lymphoblastic leukemia, so the T cells may come from the graft donor.

This sequence joins TRBV7-9 and TRBJ2-1; D may be TRBD2 (5 bases). Trimming removed 1 base from V and 4 bases from J, with 11 bases in between. The CDR3 length is 15 residues. Germline V lookup: CDR1 SEHNR, CDR2 FQNEAQ (reference sequence). The CDR3 region has the DNA TGTGCCAGCAGCTTAGTTGGAGGAGTTTACAATGAGCAGTTCTTC. Protein product: CASSLVGGVYNEQFF.

J is TRBJ1-2 and V is TRBV18; 7 bases fit TRBD1. In germline, CDR1 is KGHSH, CDR2 LQKENI. This CDR3 has 13 amino acids. Trimming removed 5 bases from V and 3 bases from J; junction bases left unmatched: 3. The CDR3 bases are TGTGCCAGCTCAATCGACAGGGACTATGGCTACACCTTC. Protein sequence: CASSIDRDYGYTF.

The rearrangement joins TRBV12-3 or TRBV12-4 to TRBJ1-1; 9 nucleotides agree with TRBD1. CDR3 size: 13 residues. The trim removed 1 base at V and 11 bases at J, leaving 5 bases unmatched. The CDR3 DNA sequence: TGTGCCAGCAGTTTAGGACAGGGGGTATGGGCTTTCTTT. Its protein product is CASSLGQGVWAFF.

This clonotype was seen a handful of times. The chain uses TRBV28 and TRBJ2-7, with 7 bases fitting TRBD1. Per germline, CDR1 MDHEN and CDR2 SYDVKM. V dropped 10 bases and J dropped 3; count of bases not matched to a gene: 6. The CDR3 length is 12 residues. CDR3 sequence: CATAGTDYEQYF. The CDR3 nucleotides read TGTGCCACTGCCGGGACAGACTACGAGCAGTACTTC.

The V gene is TRBV7-3, the J gene TRBJ2-1, with D perhaps TRBD2 (6 bases). The germline CDR1 and CDR2 sequences are SGHTA and FQGTGA. CDR3 length equals 17 residues. The germline V and J ends were trimmed by 6 bases and 0 bases, with 18 bases remaining between them. The CDR3 loop reads CASSRGVSGSSYNEQFF. The CDR3 DNA reads TGTGCCAGCAGTCGAGGGGTTAGCGGCAGCTCCTACAATGAGCAGTTCTTC.

A few counts support this clonotype. The chain uses TRBV12-3 or TRBV12-4 and TRBJ2-5; 7 bases fit TRBD2. V was clipped by 2 bases and J by 3 bases; unmatched bases: 3. This CDR3 is built from 14 residues. This CDR3 reads CASSLFGGKETQYF. Written as DNA, the CDR3 is TGTGCCAGCAGTTTATTCGGGGGGAAAGAGACCCAGTACTTC.

Only a few counts were recorded for this clonotype. The chain links TRBV4-1 to TRBJ2-7; 10 nucleotides agree with TRBD2. V dropped 4 bases and J dropped 6; count of bases not matched to a gene: 3. The CDR3 consists of 13 residues. CDR1 is MGHRA, CDR2 YSYEKL, per germline. DNA of the CDR3: TGCGCCAGCAGCCCGGTAGCGGGAGGCGAGCAGTACTTC. Translation: CASSPVAGGEQYF.

The chain employs TRBV9 and TRBJ2-5; 7 positions agree with TRBD1. The CDR3 runs to 15 residues. CDR1 is SGDLS, CDR2 YYNGEE, per germline. V dropped 4 bases and J dropped 2; count of bases not matched to a gene: 8. CDR3 nucleotide sequence: TGTGCCAGCAGCACCCAAGACAGGGTACAAGAGACCCAGTACTTC. Protein sequence: CASSTQDRVQETQYF.

In DNA, the CDR3 is TGTGCCAGCAGTCGAGGGGCTTGGAGTGAGCAGTTCTTC. This gives the protein CASSRGAWSEQFF. The rearrangement links TRBV6-1 to TRBJ2-1; D is possibly TRBD1 or TRBD2 (5 bases each). This CDR3 has 13 amino acids. V gave up 5 bases and J gave up 9 bases, with 14 bases separating them. CDR1 and CDR2 from the germline V gene are MNHNS and SASEGT.

The chain carries TRBV7-9 and TRBJ1-4; TRBD1 matches at 8 bases. The CDR3 covers 16 residues. V shed 4 bases, J shed 0 bases, and the junction held 4 bases outside the gene matches. Germline loops: CDR1 SEHNR, CDR2 FQNEAQ (reference sequence). The CDR3: CASSSDRVTTNEKLFF. Here the CDR3 DNA reads TGTGCCAGCAGCTCGGACAGGGTTACAACTAATGAAAAACTGTTTTTT.

To note about this clonotype: Sequence at one end of the junction differs from germline and may be a read error. The chain uses TRBV6-1 and TRBJ1-5; 9 bases map to TRBD1. The CDR3 is 16 residues long. The germline V gene has CDR1 MNHNS and CDR2 SASEGT. The CDR3 DNA is TGTGCCAGCAGTGATTTGTTGGGACAGGGCCATCAGCCCCTGCATTTT. Its translation is CASSDLLGQGHQPLHF.

The CDR3 DNA is TGTGCCAGCAAGGGTTTAGCGGCTGGCGACTCCACAGATACGCAGTATTTT. Residues: CASKGLAAGDSTDTQYF. V usage is TRBV7-9 and J usage is TRBJ2-3, with a tentative D call TRBD2 (6 bases). Trimming pared 7 bases from V and 2 bases from J, leaving 22 bases between. This CDR3 region has 17 residues. CDR1 and CDR2 from the germline V gene are SEHNR and FQNEAQ (reference sequence). The full variable domain, completed using reference TRBV7-9 and TRBJ2-3, is DTGVSQNPRHKITKRGQNVTFRCDPISEHNRLYWYRQTLGQGPEFLTYFQNEAQLEKSRLLSDRFSAERPKGSFSTLEIQRTEQGDSAMYLCASKGLAAGDSTDTQYFGPGTRLTVL.

The chain couples TRBV20-1 to TRBJ2-5; possible D gene TRBD1, 6 bases. V gave up 0 bases and J gave up 3 bases, with 11 bases separating them. CDR3 length: 14 amino acids. CDR1 DFQATT and CDR2 SNEGSKA come from the germline V gene (reference sequence). The CDR3 reads CSARDWQGKETQYF. CDR3 DNA: TGCAGTGCTAGAGATTGGCAGGGGAAAGAGACCCAGTACTTC.

This chain joins TRBV29-1 and TRBJ1-2; 9 nucleotides match TRBD1. CDR3 size: 13 residues. Germline V gene lookup returns CDR1 SQVTM and CDR2 ANQGSEA. The V segment lost 7 bases and the J segment 4 bases; nucleotides outside the gene matches: 7. The chain's CDR3 is CSATGGRGYGYTF. The CDR3 region has the DNA TGCAGCGCTACAGGGGGCAGGGGCTATGGCTACACCTTC.

The chain recombines TRBV6-1 with TRBJ2-7, with D possibly TRBD2 on 6 matching bases. CDR1 and CDR2 (germline): MNHNS, SASEGT. The CDR3 is made up of 14 amino acids. Trimming shortened V by 6 bases and J by 3 bases, and 15 bases separated the two germline ends. In DNA form, the CDR3 reads TGTGCCAGCAGCCGTGCTAGCGCCCACTACGAGCAGTACTTC. Translating it yields CASSRASAHYEQYF.

The rearrangement uses TRBV12-3 or TRBV12-4 and TRBJ1-3; no definite D call. The length of the CDR3 is 12 residues. V lost 7 bases and J lost 4, with 8 bases in between. The CDR3 nucleotides are TGTGCCAGCATTGAGGGCGGAAACACCATATATTTT. Translated, it gives CASIEGGNTIYF.